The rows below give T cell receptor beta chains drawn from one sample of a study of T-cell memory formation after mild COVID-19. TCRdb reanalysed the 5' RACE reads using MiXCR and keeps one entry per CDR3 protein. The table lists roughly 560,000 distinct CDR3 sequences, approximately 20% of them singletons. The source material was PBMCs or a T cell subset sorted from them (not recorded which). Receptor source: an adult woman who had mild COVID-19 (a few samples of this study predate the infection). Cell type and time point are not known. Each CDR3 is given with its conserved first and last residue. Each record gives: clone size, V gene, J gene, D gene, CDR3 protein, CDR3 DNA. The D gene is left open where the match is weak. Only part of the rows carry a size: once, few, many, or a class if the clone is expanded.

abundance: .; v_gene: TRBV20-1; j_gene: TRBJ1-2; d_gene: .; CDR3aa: CSARQATGDGYTF; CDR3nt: TGCAGTGCTAGACAAGCTACGGGAGATGGCTACACCTTC
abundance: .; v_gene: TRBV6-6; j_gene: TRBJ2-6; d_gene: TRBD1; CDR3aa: CASRQGGLKGSGANVLTF; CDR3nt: TGTGCCAGCCGCCAAGGGGGCTTAAAGGGTTCCGGGGCCAACGTCCTGACTTTC
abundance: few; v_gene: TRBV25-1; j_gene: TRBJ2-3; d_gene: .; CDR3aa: CASRDTRGSTDTQYF; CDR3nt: TGTGCCAGCAGGGATACGCGGGGCAGCACAGATACGCAGTATTTT
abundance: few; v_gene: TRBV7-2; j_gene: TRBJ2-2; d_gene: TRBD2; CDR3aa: CASMPWAGANTGELFF; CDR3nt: TGTGCCAGCATGCCTTGGGCGGGGGCGAACACCGGGGAGCTGTTTTTT
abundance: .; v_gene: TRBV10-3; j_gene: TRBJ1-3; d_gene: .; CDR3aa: CAISGVSGNTIYF; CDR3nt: TGTGCCATCAGTGGGGTTTCTGGAAACACCATATATTTT
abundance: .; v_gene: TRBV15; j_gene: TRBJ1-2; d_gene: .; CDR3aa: CATSRDRARGAGYGYTF; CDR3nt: TGTGCCACCAGCAGAGATCGAGCCCGGGGAGCGGGCTATGGCTACACCTTC
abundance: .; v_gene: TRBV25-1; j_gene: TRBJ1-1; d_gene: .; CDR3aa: CASSELGQGRIEAFF; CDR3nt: TGTGCCAGCAGTGAACTGGGGCAGGGAAGGATTGAAGCTTTCTTT
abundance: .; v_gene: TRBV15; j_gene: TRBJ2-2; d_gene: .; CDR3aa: CATRPVGNPNTGELFF; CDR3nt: TGTGCCACCAGACCTGTAGGGAACCCGAACACCGGGGAGCTGTTTTTT
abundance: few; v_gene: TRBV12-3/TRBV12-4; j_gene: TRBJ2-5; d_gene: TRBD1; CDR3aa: CASSPLTGEETQYF; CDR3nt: TGTGCCAGCAGTCCCTTAACAGGGGAGGAGACCCAGTACTTC
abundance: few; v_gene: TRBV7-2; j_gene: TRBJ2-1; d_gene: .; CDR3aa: CASSFFGAYNEQFF; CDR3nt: TGTGCCAGCAGCTTTTTCGGTGCCTACAATGAGCAGTTCTTC
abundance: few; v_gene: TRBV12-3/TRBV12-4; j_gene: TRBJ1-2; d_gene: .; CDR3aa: CASSLQEIGGYTF; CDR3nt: TGTGCCAGCAGCCTACAGGAAATCGGTGGCTACACCTTC
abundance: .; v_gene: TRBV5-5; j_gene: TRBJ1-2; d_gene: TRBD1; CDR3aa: CASSLLDRGRDGYTF; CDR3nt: TGTGCCAGCAGCTTGTTGGACAGGGGGCGGGATGGCTACACCTTC
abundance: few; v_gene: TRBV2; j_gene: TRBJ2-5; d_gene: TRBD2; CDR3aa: CATPPGGQETQYF; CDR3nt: TGTGCCACCCCCCCCGGGGGGCAAGAGACCCAGTACTTC
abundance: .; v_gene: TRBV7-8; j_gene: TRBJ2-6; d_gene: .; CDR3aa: CASSQTGTGANVLTF; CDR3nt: TGTGCCAGCAGCCAGACGGGTACAGGGGCCAACGTCCTGACTTTC
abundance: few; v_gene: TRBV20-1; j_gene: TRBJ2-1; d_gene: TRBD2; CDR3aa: CSANVPDLRERDEQFF; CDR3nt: TGCAGTGCTAACGTCCCCGACTTGCGGGAGAGGGATGAGCAGTTCTTC
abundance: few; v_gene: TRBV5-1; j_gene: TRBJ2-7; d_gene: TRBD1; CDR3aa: CASSVGQGEDEQYF; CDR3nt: TGCGCCAGCAGCGTGGGACAGGGTGAGGACGAGCAGTACTTC
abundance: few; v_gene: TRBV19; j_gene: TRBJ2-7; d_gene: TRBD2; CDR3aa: CASSEAGGASYEQYF; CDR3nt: TGTGCCAGTAGTGAAGCGGGAGGGGCCTCCTACGAGCAGTACTTC
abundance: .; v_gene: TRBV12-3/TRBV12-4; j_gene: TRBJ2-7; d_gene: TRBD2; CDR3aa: CASRRTSGGYEQYF; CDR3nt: TGTGCCAGTAGGAGGACTAGCGGTGGATACGAGCAGTACTTC
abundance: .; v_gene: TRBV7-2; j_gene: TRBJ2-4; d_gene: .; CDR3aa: CASSSSPTVAKNIQYF; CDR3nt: TGTGCCAGCAGCTCGTCCCCTACGGTAGCCAAAAACATTCAGTACTTC
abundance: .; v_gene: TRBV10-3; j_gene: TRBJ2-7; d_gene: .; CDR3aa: CAISETLSGYEQYF; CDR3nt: TGTGCCATCAGTGAGACCCTTTCCGGCTACGAGCAGTACTTC
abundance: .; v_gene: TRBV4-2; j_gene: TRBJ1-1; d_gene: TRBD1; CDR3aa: CASSQGGTGGPGTEAFF; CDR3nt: TGTGCCAGCAGCCAAGGGGGGACAGGGGGGCCCGGCACTGAAGCTTTCTTT
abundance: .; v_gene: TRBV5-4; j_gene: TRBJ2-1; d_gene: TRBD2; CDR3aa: CASSGRTSGAGGEQFF; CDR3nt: TGTGCCAGCAGCGGAAGGACTAGCGGGGCAGGGGGGGAGCAGTTCTTC
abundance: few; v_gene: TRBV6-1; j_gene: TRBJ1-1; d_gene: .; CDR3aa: CASSEYGYPEAFF; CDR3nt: TGTGCCAGCAGTGAATATGGGTACCCTGAAGCTTTCTTT
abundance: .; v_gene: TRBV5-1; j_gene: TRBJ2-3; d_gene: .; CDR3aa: CASSELSPSTDTQYF; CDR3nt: TGCGCCAGCTCCGAACTGAGTCCTAGCACAGATACGCAGTATTTT
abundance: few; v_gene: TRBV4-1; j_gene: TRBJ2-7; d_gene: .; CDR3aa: CASSQDPPDRSLFSYEQYF; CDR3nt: TGCGCCAGCAGCCAAGACCCTCCAGACCGAAGTTTATTCTCCTACGAGCAGTACTTC
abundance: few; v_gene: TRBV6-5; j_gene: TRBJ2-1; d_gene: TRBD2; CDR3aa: CASAGTSGNEQFF; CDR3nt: TGTGCCAGCGCCGGGACTAGCGGCAATGAGCAGTTCTTC
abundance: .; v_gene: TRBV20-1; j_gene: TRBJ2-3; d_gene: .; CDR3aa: CSARDHLVTDTQYF; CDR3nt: TGCAGTGCTAGAGATCACCTAGTCACAGATACGCAGTATTTT
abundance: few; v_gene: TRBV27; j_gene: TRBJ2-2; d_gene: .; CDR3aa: CASSFQGYTGELFF; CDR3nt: TGTGCCAGCAGTTTCCAGGGGTACACCGGGGAGCTGTTTTTT
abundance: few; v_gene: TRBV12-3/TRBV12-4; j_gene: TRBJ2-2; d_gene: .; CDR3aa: CASSSRQNTGELFF; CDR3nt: TGTGCCAGCAGTTCCAGACAGAACACCGGGGAGCTGTTTTTT
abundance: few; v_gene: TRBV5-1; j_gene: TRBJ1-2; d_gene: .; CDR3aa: CASSLDGGWRGYTF; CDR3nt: TGCGCCAGCAGCTTGGACGGGGGGTGGCGTGGCTACACCTTC
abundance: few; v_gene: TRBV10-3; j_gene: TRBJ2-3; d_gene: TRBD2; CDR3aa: CAGRGLVSDTQYF; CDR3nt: TGTGCCGGTAGGGGACTAGTATCAGATACGCAGTATTTT
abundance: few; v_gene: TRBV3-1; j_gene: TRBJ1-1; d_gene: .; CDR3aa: CASSQAPRNTEAFF; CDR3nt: TGTGCCAGCAGCCAGGCCCCAAGGAACACTGAAGCTTTCTTT
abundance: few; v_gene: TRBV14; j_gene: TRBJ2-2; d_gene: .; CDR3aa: CASSRLVVRRNTGELFF; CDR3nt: TGTGCCAGCAGCCGGCTGGTCGTGAGGAGGAACACCGGGGAGCTGTTTTTT
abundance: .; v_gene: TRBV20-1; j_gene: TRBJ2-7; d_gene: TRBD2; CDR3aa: CSARYLGEGGASYEQYF; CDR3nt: TGCAGTGCTAGATACCTTGGTGAGGGAGGGGCATCCTACGAGCAGTACTTC
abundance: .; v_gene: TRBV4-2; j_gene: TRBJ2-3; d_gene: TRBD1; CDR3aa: CASSQTGTASTDTQYF; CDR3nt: TGTGCCAGCAGCCAAACCGGGACAGCTAGCACAGATACGCAGTATTTT
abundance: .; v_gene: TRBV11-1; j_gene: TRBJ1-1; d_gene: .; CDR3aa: CASSLGPEDTEAFF; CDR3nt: TGTGCCAGCAGCTTAGGACCGGAGGACACTGAAGCTTTCTTT
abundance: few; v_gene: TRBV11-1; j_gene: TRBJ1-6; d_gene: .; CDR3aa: CASSQSSYNSPLHF; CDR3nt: TGTGCCAGCAGCCAGAGCTCCTATAATTCACCCCTCCACTTT
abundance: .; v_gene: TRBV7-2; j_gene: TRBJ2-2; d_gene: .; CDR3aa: CASSLVGTTERIWELFF; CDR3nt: TGTGCCAGCAGCTTAGTGGGGACCACGGAACGTATCTGGGAGCTGTTTTTT
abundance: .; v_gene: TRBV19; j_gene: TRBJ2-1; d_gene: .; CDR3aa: CASSMVGNNEQFF; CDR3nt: TGTGCCAGTAGTATGGTAGGGAACAATGAGCAGTTCTTC
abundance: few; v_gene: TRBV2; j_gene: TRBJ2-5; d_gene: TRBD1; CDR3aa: CASSGDRRETQYF; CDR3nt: TGTGCCAGCAGTGGGGACAGGAGAGAGACCCAGTACTTC
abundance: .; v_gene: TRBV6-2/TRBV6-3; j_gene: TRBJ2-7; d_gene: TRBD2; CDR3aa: CASSYSTSGSYEQYF; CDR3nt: TGTGCCAGCAGTTACTCGACTAGCGGATCCTACGAGCAGTACTTC
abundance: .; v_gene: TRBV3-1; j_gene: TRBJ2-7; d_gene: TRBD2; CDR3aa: CASSPRGSGGPYEQYF; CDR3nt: TGTGCCAGCAGCCCCCGGGGTAGCGGGGGCCCCTACGAGCAGTACTTC
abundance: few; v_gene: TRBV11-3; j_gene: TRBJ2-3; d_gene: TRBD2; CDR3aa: CASSHRLAGEDTQYF; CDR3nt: TGTGCCAGCAGCCACCGACTAGCGGGAGAAGATACGCAGTATTTT
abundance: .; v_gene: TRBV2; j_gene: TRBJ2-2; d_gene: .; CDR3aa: CASRTAANTGELFF; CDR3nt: TGTGCCAGCAGAACAGCGGCGAACACCGGGGAGCTGTTTTTT
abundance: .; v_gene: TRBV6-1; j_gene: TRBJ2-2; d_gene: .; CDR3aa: CASTIRDTRTGELFF; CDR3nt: TGTGCCAGTACGATCCGGGACACCAGGACCGGGGAGCTGTTTTTT
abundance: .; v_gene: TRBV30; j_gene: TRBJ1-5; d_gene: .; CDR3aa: CAWSVQSGSNQPQHF; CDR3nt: TGTGCCTGGAGTGTACAGTCAGGGTCCAATCAGCCCCAGCATTTT
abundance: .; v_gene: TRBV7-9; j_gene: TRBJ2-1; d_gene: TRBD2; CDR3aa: CASSFTLLRGSSYNEQFF; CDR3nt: TGTGCCAGCAGCTTTACCCTCCTGCGCGGGAGCTCCTACAATGAGCAGTTCTTC
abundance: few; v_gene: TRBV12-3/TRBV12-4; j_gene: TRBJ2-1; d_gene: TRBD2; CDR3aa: CASSFSGGRSYNEQFF; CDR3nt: TGTGCCAGCAGTTTCAGCGGGGGCCGCTCCTACAATGAGCAGTTCTTC
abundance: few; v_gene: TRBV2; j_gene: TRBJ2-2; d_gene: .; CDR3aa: CASSETGARAGELFF; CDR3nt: TGTGCCAGCAGTGAAACGGGGGCAAGAGCCGGGGAGCTGTTTTTT